This record concerns one T cell receptor beta chain sequence. CDR3 length: 13 amino acids. V lost 0 bases to trimming and J lost 7 bases, with 9 bases between them. CDR1 and CDR2 from the germline V gene are LNHNV and YYDKDF (reference sequence). Here immunoSEQ multiplex PCR was the method, and the copy in TCRdb shows in-frame clones only, minus some. The data contain around 80,000 clones, about 91% of them singletons. The data originate from a study of technical replicates of blood from a few donors. The TCR originated in a human donor in good health. The sequenced sample was T cells isolated from PBMCs. This sequence joins TRBV15 and TRBJ1-2; the D is unclear. CDR3 loop: CATSREAESGYTF. CDR3 bases: TGTGCCACCAGCAGAGAGGCGGAGTCTGGCTACACCTTC.